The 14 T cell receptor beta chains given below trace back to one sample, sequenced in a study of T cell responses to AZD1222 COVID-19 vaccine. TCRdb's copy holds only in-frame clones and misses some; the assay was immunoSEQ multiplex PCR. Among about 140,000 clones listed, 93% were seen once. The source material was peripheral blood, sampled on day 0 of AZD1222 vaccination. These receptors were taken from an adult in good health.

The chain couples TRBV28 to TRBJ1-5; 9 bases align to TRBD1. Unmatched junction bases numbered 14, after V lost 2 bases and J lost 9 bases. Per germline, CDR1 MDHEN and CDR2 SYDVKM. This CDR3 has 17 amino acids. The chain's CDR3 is CASSLHYSPTGGGPQHF. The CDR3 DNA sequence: TGTGCCAGCAGTTTACATTATAGCCCTACAGGGGGCGGGCCCCAGCATTTT. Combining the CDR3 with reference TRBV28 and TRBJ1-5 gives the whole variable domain DVKVTQSSRYLVKRTGEKVFLECVQDMDHENMFWYRQDPGLGLRLIYFSYDVKMKEKGDIPEGYSVSREKKERFSLILESASTNQTSMYLCASSLHYSPTGGGPQHFGDGTRLSIL.

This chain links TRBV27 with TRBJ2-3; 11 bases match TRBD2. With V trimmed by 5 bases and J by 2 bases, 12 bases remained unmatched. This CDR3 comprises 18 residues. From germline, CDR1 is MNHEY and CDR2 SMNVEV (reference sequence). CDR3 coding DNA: TGTGCCAGCAGTCTTAGCGGGGGGGCCGCGGGACTCACAGATACGCAGTATTTT. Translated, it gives CASSLSGGAAGLTDTQYF.

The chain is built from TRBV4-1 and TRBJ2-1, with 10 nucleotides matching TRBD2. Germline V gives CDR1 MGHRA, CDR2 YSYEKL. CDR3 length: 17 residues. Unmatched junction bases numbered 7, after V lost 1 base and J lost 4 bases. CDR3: CASSQGGSGGRYNEQFF. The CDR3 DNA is TGCGCCAGCAGCCAAGGAGGTAGCGGGGGGAGATACAATGAGCAGTTCTTC.

CDR3 nucleotide sequence: TGTGCCAGCAGTTTGGGAGGAGGGGCTGAAGCTTTCTTT. Protein sequence: CASSLGGGAEAFF. The chain combines TRBV12-3 or TRBV12-4 with TRBJ1-1, with D tentatively TRBD1 (5 bases). The CDR3 covers 13 residues. The germline V and J ends were trimmed by 3 bases and 6 bases, with 11 bases remaining between them.

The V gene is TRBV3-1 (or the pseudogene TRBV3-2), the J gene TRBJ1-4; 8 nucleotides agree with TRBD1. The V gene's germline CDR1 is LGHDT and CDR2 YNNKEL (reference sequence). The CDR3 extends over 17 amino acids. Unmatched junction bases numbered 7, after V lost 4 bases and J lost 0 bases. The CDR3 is CASSPRQGSSTNEKLFF. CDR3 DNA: TGTGCCAGCAGCCCACGACAGGGGTCATCAACTAATGAAAAACTGTTTTTT.

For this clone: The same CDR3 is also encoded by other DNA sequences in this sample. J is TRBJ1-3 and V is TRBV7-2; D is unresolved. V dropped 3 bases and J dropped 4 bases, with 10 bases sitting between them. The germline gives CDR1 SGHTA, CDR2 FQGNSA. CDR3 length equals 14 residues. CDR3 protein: CASSLAGSGNTIYF. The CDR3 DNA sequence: TGTGCCAGCAGCTTGGCCGGTTCGGGAAACACCATATATTTT. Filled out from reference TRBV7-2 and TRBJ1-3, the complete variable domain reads GAGVSQSPSNKVTEKGKDVELRCDPISGHTALYWYRQSLGQGLEFLIYFQGNSAPDKSGLPSDRFSAERTGGSVSTLTIQRTQQEDSAVYLCASSLAGSGNTIYFGEGSWLTVV.

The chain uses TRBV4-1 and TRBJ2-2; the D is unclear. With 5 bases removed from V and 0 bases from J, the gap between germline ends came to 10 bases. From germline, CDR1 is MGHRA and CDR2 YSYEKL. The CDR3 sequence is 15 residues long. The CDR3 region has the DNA TGCGCCAGCAGCTTCAAAGTGGCGAACACCGGGGAGCTGTTTTTT. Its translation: CASSFKVANTGELFF.

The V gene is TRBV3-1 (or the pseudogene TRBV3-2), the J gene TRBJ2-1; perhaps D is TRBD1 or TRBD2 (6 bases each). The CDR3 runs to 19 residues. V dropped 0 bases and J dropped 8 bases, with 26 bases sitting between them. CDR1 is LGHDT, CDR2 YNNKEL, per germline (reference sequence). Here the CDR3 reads CASSQDLGGAPLYRDEQFF. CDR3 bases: TGTGCCAGCAGCCAAGATCTCGGGGGCGCCCCGTTGTATAGGGATGAGCAGTTCTTC.

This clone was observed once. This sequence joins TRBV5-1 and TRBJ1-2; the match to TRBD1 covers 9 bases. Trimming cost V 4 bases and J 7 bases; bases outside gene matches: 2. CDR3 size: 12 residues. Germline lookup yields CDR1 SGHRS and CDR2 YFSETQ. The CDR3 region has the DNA TGCGCCAGCAGCCCGGACAGGGGTGGCTACACCTTC. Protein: CASSPDRGGYTF.

The CDR3 sequence: CASSLLEGVSGYTF. CDR3 nucleotide sequence: TGCGCCAGCAGCCTTCTAGAGGGGGTTTCTGGCTACACCTTC. The genes are TRBV4-1 and TRBJ1-2; a weak D match, TRBD1 (6 bases). The CDR3 is 14 amino acids. With 4 bases removed from V and 7 bases from J, the gap between germline ends came to 16 bases. Germline CDR1 MGHRA, CDR2 YSYEKL.

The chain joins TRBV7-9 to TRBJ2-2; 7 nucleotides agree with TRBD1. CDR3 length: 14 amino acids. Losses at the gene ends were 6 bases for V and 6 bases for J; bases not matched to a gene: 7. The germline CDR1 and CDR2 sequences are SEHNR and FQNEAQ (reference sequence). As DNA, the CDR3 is TGTGCCAGCAGACCGACAGGGTCCCCCGGGGAGCTGTTTTTT. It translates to CASRPTGSPGELFF.

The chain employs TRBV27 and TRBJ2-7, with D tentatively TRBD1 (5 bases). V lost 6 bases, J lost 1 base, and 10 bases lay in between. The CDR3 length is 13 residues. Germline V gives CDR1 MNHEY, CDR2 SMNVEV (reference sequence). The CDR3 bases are TGTGCCAGCAGGACGGACAAGTCCTACGAGCAGTACTTC. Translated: CASRTDKSYEQYF.

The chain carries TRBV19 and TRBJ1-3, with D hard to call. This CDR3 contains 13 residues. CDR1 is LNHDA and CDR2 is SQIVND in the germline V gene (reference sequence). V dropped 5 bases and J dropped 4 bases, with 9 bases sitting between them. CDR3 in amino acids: CASSLGIGNTIYF. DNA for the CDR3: TGTGCCAGTAGTCTTGGCATCGGAAACACCATATATTTT.

This CDR3 reads CASSYATSGTDTQYF. The CDR3 bases are TGTGCCAGCAGTTACGCTACTAGCGGCACAGATACGCAGTATTTT. This sequence joins TRBV6-2 or TRBV6-3 and TRBJ2-3; 7 bases are a match to TRBD2. The germline V gene encodes CDR1 MNHEY and CDR2 SVGEGT. CDR3 length equals 15 residues. The V segment lost 2 bases and the J segment 1 base; nucleotides outside the gene matches: 3.